These 3 T cell receptor beta chains were sequenced from one sample in a study of shared clonotypes between healthy human individuals. This table comes from immunoSEQ multiplex PCR, and its TCRdb copy is limited to in-frame clones, with some not included. The repertoire holds 2 million to 2.5 million clones, with roughly 92% as singletons. Sequencing input: naive CD4+ T cells from PBMCs. The subset was: CD45RA+ positively selected. These receptors all come from a man aged 18 to 35 in good health. Some clones in this sample may be carry-over from other donors' samples.

The J gene is TRBJ1-4, the V gene TRBV11-2; 9 bases align to TRBD1. From germline, CDR1 is SGHAT and CDR2 FQNNGV. CDR3 size: 14 residues. After removal of 4 bases from V and 7 bases from J, the junction contained 4 bases not matched to a gene. The CDR3 bases are TGTGCCAGCAGCTCCGGGACAGGGTCTGAAAAACTGTTTTTT. Translating it yields CASSSGTGSEKLFF.

This chain connects TRBV28 to TRBJ1-3, with 9 bases identical to TRBD1. The CDR3 is 17 residues long. J lost 4 bases, V lost 4 bases, and 11 bases had no gene match. The germline CDR1 and CDR2 sequences are MDHEN and SYDVKM. The CDR3 region is CASSSTIGDRAGNTIYF. As DNA, the CDR3 is TGTGCCAGCAGTTCGACAATCGGGGACAGGGCGGGAAACACCATATATTTT.

In DNA, the CDR3 is TGTGCCAGCAGCCAAGTTGGGACGGGAGGAGAGGTAAACATTCAGTACTTC. It is translated as CASSQVGTGGEVNIQYF. The genes are TRBV4-2 and TRBJ2-4, with 7 bases that match TRBD2. The germline CDR1 and CDR2 sequences are LGHNA and YNFKEQ. Trimming at V came to 1 base and at J to 6 bases, leaving 12 bases not matched to a gene. The CDR3 has 17 amino acids.